This T cell receptor (beta chain) was obtained from a study of blood T cell repertoires in COVID-19. Trimming took 4 bases from V and 2 from J; bases not matched to a gene: 6. The CDR3 extends over 15 amino acids. The V gene's germline CDR1 is MNHEY and CDR2 SVGEGT. In the authors' workflow: From reference gene primer amplification, estimates of nucleated cell counts were derived. Here immunoSEQ multiplex PCR was the method, and the copy in TCRdb shows in-frame clones only, minus some. V and J calls and clone size are as listed in that table; D and trimming were resolved from the DNA. The table lists under 200,000 clones, 84% of them singletons, with under 8.5% in the top ten.

The rearrangement uses TRBV6-2 or TRBV6-3 and TRBJ1-2, with 8 nucleotides matching TRBD1. This sequence originates from a middle-aged man who had recovered from COVID-19. The material sequenced was peripheral blood. This CDR3 reads CASSWKDRVNYGYTF. CDR3 DNA: TGTGCCAGCAGTTGGAAGGACAGGGTGAACTATGGCTACACCTTC.